This T cell receptor (beta chain) was observed in a study of radiotherapy plus CTLA-4 blockade in lung cancer. The CDR3 totals 13 residues. From germline, CDR1 is MDHEN and CDR2 SYDVKM. TCRdb's copy holds only in-frame clones and misses some; the assay was immunoSEQ multiplex PCR. The table has some 25,000 clones, 70% to 75% seen once. Chemo-refractory metastatic non-small-cell lung cancer patients were treated with focal radiation plus CTLA-4 blockade with ipilimumab. The sequencing used peripheral blood, collected from a patient treated with radiotherapy plus ipilimumab. The sequence derives from a human donor with non-small cell lung cancer whose response to radiotherapy plus ipilimumab could not be evaluated. V and J are TRBV28 and TRBJ2-5, with D unresolved. The J call may be in error: the DNA end matches TRBJ2-7 better. For the CDR3, the DNA is TGTGCCAGCAGTTTACGGCCACACTACGAGCAGTACTTC. Translating gives CASSLRPHYEQYF.